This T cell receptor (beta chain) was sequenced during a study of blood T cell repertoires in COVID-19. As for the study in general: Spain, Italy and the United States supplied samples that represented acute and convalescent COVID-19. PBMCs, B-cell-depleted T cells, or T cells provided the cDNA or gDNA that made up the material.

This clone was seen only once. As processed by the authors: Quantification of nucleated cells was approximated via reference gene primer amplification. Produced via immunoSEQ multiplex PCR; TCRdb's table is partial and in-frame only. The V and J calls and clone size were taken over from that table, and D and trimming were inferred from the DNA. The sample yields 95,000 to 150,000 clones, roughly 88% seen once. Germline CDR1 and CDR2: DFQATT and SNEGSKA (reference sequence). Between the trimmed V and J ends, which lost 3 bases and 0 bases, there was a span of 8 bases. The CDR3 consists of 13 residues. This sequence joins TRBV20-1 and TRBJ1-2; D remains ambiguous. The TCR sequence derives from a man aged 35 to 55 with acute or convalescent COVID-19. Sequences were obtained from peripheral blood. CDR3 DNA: TGCAGTGCTAGTCCACAAACTAACTATGGCTACACCTTC. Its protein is CSASPQTNYGYTF.